This TCR beta chain stems from a study of blood T cells in healthy people across ages. General study results and limits: When one million T cells were used, diversity estimates were thought to be underestimates.

On this clonotype: Its antigen is not identified.

A second about 6 to 12 cycle PCR used barcoded and J-beta primers. From the 5' RACE reads, TCRdb called clonotypes with MiXCR, one entry per CDR3 protein. The sample has about 770,000 distinct CDR3 sequences, more than 40% seen once. From germline, CDR1 is MNHEY and CDR2 SVGEGT. The CDR3 runs to 16 residues. V was cut by 1 base and J by 0 bases, with 9 bases left in between. The chain uses TRBV6-2 or TRBV6-3 and TRBJ1-4; D uncertain. The clonotype comes from a man aged 55 to 70 in good health. Sequencing used blood. CDR3: CASSYFGRTTNEKLFF. The DNA of the CDR3 is TGTGCCAGCAGTTACTTCGGCAGAACAACTAATGAAAAACTGTTTTTT.